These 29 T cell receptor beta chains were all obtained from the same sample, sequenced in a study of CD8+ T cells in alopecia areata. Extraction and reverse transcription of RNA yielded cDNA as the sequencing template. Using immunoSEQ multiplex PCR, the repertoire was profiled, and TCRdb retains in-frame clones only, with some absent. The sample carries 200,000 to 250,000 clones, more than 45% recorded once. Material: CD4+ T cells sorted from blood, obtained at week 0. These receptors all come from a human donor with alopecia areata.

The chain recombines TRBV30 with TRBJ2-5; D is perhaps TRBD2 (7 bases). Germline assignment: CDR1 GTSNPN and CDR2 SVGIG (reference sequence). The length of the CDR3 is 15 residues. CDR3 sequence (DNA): TGTGCGGGGCGGGGGCGCAGGGAACGGCAAGAGACCCAGTACTTC. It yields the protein CAGRGRRERQETQYF. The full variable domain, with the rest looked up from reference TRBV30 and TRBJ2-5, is SQTIHQWPATLVQPVGSPLSLECTVEGTSNPNLYWYRQAAGRGLQLLFYSVGIGQISSEVPQNLSASRPQDRQFILSSKKLLLSDSGFYLCAGRGRRERQETQYFGPGTRLLVL.

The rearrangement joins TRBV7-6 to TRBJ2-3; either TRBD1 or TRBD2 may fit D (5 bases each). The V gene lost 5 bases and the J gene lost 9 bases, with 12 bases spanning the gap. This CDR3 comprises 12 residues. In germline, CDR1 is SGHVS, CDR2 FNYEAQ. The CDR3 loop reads CASSPFGGTQYF. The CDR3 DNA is TGTGCCAGCAGCCCCTTTGGGGGAACGCAGTATTTT.

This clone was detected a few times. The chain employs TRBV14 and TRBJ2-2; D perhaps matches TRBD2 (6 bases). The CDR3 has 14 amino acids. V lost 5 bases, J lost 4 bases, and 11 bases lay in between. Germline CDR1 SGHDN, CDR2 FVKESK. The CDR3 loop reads CASSKEGRTGELFF. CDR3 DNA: TGTGCCAGCAGCAAGGAGGGCCGCACCGGGGAGCTGTTTTTT. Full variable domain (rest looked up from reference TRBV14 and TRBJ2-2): EAGVTQFPSHSVIEKGQTVTLRCDPISGHDNLYWYRRVMGKEIKFLLHFVKESKQDESGMPNNRFLAERTGGTYSTLKVQPAELEDSGVYFCASSKEGRTGELFFGEGSRLTVL.

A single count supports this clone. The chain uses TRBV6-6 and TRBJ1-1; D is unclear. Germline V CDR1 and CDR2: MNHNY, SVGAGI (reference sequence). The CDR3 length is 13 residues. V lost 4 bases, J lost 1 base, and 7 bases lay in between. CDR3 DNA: TGTGCCAGCAGTTTTCAGAGGAACACTGAAGCTTTCTTT. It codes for CASSFQRNTEAFF.

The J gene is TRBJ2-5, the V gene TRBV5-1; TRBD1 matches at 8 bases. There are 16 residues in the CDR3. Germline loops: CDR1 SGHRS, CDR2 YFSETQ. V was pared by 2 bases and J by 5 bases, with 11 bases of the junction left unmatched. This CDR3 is CASSFGQGGNIETQYF. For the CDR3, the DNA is TGCGCCAGCAGCTTCGGACAGGGAGGAAATATCGAGACCCAGTACTTC.

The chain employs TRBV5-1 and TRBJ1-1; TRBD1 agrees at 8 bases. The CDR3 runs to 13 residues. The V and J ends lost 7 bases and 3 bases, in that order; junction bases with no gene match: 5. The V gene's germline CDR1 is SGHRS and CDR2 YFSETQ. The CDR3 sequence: CASQGQEDTEAFF. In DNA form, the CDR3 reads TGCGCCAGCCAGGGACAGGAAGACACTGAAGCTTTCTTT.

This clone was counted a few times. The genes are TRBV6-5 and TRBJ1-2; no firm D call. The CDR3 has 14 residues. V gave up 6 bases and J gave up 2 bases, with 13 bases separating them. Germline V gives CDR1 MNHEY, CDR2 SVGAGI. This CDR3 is CASSSTSGNYGYTF. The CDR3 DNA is TGTGCCAGCAGCTCGACCAGTGGAAACTATGGCTACACCTTC.

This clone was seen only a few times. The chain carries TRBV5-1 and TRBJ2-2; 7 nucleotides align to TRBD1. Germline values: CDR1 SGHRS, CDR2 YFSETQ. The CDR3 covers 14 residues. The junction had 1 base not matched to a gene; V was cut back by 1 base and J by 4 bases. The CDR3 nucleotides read TGCGCCAGCAGCTTGAACAGGGGCACCGGGGAGCTGTTTTTT. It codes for CASSLNRGTGELFF.

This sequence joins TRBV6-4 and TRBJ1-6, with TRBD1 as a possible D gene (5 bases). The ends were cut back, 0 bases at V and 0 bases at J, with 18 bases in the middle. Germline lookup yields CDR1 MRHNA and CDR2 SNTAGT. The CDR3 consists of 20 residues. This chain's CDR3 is CASSDSRGVDRSSYNSPLHF. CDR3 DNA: TGTGCCAGCAGTGACTCCCGAGGGGTCGACCGAAGCTCCTATAATTCACCCCTCCACTTT.

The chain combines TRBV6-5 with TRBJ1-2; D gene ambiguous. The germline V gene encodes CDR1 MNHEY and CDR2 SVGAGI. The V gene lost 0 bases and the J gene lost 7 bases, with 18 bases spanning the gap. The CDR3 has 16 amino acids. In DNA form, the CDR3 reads TGTGCCAGCAGTTACTCGAGAGGGCGCCAAGGGAGTGGCTACACCTTC. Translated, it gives CASSYSRGRQGSGYTF.

The CDR3 DNA reads as TGTGCCAGCAGCTCTAAGACAGGGTTATTTGGGTCGTCCAAAAACATTCAGTACTTC. It is translated as CASSSKTGLFGSSKNIQYF. V usage is TRBV7-9 and J usage is TRBJ2-4; TRBD1 aligns across 7 bases. The V and J ends lost 4 bases and 2 bases, in that order; junction bases with no gene match: 17. Per the germline V gene, CDR1 is SEHNR and CDR2 is FQNEAQ (reference sequence). The CDR3 extends over 19 amino acids.

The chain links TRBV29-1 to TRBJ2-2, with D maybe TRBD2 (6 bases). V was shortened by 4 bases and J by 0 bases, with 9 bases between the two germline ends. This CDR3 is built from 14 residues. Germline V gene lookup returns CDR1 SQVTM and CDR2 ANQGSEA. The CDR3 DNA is TGCAGCGTTGTGGGACTCCCGAACACCGGGGAGCTGTTTTTT. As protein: CSVVGLPNTGELFF.

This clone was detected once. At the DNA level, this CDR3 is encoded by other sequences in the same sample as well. The CDR3: CSVDRGSYNEQFF. The CDR3 coding sequence is TGCAGCGTTGACCGGGGTTCCTACAATGAGCAGTTCTTC. The J gene is TRBJ2-1, the V gene TRBV29-1, with D possibly being TRBD2 (5 bases). The V end was cut by 3 bases, the J end by 1 base, with 7 bases between. Germline loops: CDR1 SQVTM, CDR2 ANQGSEA. The CDR3 contains 13 residues.

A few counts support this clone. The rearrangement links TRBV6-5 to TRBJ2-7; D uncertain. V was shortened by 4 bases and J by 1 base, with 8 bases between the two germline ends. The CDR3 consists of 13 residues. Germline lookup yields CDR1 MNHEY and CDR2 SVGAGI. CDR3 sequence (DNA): TGTGCCAGCAGTTTTTCAGGATCCTACGAGCAGTACTTC. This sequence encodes CASSFSGSYEQYF.

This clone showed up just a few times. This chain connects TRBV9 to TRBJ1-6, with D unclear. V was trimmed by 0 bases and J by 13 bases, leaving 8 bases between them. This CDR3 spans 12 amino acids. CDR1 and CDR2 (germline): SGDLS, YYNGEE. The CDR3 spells CASSVVSGPLHF. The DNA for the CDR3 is TGTGCCAGCAGCGTAGTCTCCGGTCCCCTCCACTTT. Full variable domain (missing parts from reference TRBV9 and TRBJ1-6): DSGVTQTPKHLITATGQRVTLRCSPRSGDLSVYWYQQSLDQGLQFLIQYYNGEERAKGNILERFSAQQFPDLHSELNLSSLELGDSALYFCASSVVSGPLHFGNGTRLTVT.

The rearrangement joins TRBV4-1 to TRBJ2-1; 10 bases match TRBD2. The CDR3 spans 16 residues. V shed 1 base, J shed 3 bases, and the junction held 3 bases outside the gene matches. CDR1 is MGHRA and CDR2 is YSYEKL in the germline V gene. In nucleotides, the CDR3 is TGCGCCAGCAGCCAAGTCGGGACTAGCGACTACAATGAGCAGTTCTTC. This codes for CASSQVGTSDYNEQFF.

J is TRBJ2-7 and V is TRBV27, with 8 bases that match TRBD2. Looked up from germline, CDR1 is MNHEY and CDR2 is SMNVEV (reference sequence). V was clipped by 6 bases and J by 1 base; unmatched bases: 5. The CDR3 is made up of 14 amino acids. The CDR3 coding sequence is TGTGCCAGCAGACCGGGACTAGTTTCCTACGAGCAGTACTTC. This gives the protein CASRPGLVSYEQYF.

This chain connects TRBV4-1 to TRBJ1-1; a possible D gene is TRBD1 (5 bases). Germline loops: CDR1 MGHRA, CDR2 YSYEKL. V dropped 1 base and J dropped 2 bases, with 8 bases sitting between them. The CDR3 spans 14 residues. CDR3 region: CASSQGGGNTEAFF. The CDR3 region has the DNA TGCGCCAGCAGCCAAGGGGGGGGAAACACTGAAGCTTTCTTT.

Written as DNA, the CDR3 is TGTGCCAGCAGTTACTCGAAGGGACTAGCCCCAATGGAGCAGTACTTC. Translating it yields CASSYSKGLAPMEQYF. The chain links TRBV6-5 to TRBJ2-7, with TRBD2 identical over 9 bases. This CDR3 has 16 amino acids. Losses at the gene ends were 0 bases for V and 7 bases for J; bases not matched to a gene: 10. CDR1 and CDR2 from the germline V gene are MNHEY and SVGAGI.

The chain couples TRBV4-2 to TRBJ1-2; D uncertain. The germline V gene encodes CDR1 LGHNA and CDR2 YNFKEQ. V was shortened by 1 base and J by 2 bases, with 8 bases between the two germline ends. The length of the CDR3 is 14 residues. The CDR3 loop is CASSQVGQNYGYTF. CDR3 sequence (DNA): TGTGCCAGCAGCCAAGTTGGCCAGAACTATGGCTACACCTTC.

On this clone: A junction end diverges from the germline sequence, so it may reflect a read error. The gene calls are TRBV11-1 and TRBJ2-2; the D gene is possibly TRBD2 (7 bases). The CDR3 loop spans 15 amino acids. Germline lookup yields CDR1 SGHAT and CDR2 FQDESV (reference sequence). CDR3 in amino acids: CASSFAGANTGELFF. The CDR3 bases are TGTGCCAGCAGCTTCGCGGGGGCGAATACCGGGGAGCTGTTTTTT.

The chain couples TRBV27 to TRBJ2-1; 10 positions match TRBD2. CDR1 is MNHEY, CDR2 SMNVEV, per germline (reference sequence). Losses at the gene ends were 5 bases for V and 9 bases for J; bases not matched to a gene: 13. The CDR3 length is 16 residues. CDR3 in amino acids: CASSLIPLAGKGEQFF. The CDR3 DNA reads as TGTGCCAGCAGTCTCATCCCACTAGCGGGGAAGGGTGAGCAGTTCTTC.

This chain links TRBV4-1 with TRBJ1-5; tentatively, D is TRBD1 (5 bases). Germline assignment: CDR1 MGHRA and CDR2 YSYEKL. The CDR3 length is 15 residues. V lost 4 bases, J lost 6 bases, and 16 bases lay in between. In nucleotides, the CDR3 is TGCGCCAGCAGCCCTCGGGGGGACCTGGCTCAGCCCCAGCATTTT. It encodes CASSPRGDLAQPQHF.

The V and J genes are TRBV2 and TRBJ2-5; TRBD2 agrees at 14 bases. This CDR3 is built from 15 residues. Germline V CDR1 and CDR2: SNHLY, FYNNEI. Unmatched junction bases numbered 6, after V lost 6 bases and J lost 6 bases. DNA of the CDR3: TGTGCCAGCAGCCTCGGGACTAGCGGGAGACAGACCCAGTACTTC. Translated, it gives CASSLGTSGRQTQYF.

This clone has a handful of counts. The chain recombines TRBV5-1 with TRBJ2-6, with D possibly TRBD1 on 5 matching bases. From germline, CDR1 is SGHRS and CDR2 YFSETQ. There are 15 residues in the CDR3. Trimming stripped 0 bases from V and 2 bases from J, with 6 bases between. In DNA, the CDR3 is TGCGCCAGCAGCTTGGTAGGGGCTGGGGCCAACGTCCTGACTTTC. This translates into CASSLVGAGANVLTF.

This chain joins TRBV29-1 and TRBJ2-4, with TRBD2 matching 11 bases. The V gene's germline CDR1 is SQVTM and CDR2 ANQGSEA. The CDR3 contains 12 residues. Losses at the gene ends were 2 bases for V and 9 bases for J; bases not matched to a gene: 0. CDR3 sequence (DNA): TGCAGCGTTGAAACTAGCGGGAGCATTCAGTACTTC. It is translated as CSVETSGSIQYF.

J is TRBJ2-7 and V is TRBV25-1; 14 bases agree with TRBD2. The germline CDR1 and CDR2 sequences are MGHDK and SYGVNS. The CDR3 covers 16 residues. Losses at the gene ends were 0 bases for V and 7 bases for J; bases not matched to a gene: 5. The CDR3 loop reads CASSEYGLAGGGEQYF. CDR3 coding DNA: TGTGCCAGCAGTGAATATGGACTAGCGGGAGGTGGGGAGCAGTACTTC.

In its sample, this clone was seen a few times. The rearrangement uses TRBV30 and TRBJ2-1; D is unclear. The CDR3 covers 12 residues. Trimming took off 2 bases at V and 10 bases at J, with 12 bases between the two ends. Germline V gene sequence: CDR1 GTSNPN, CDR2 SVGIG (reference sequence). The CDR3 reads CAWSNGLTEQFF. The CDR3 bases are TGTGCCTGGAGTAACGGGCTTACGGAGCAGTTCTTC.

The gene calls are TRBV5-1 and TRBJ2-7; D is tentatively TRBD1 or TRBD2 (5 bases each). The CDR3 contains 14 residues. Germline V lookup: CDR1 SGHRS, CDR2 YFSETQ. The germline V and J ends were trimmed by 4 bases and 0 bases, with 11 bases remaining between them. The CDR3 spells CASSVGTTSYEQYF. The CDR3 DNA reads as TGCGCCAGCAGCGTCGGGACCACCTCCTACGAGCAGTACTTC.